The 10 T cell receptor beta chains below come from one sample, sequenced in a study of identical twins. Each CDR3 protein gets one entry after TCRdb re-called the 5' RACE reads with MiXCR. The table includes approximately 410,000 distinct CDR3 sequences, about 18% detected once. Sequencing was done on a sample of naive T cells sorted from blood. The receptor set was obtained from a man aged 50 to 59 in good health.

This clonotype was seen at least ten times. The V gene is TRBV12-3 or TRBV12-4, the J gene TRBJ2-7; D is possibly TRBD1 (5 bases). The V end was cut by 6 bases, the J end by 3 bases, with 12 bases between. The CDR3 runs to 13 residues. CDR3 DNA: TGTGCCAGCAGCTCGGACACACACTACGAGCAGTACTTC. Its protein product is CASSSDTHYEQYF.

This clonotype was seen only a few times. V usage is TRBV6-2 or TRBV6-3 and J usage is TRBJ2-1; possible D gene TRBD2, 5 bases. This CDR3 region has 13 residues. V lost 4 bases, J lost 4 bases, and 8 bases lay in between. Germline V gives CDR1 MNHEY, CDR2 SVGEGT. The CDR3 reads CASSSTRYNEQFF. The DNA for the CDR3 is TGTGCCAGCAGTTCCACTAGATACAATGAGCAGTTCTTC.

This clonotype showed up just a few times. V is TRBV7-2 and J is TRBJ1-3; D gene unclear. The CDR3 length is 14 residues. CDR1 and CDR2 from the germline V gene are SGHTA and FQGNSA. V lost 6 bases and J 6 bases, leaving 15 bases between the germline ends. CDR3 in amino acids: CASRKPDGKNTIYF. As DNA, the CDR3 is TGTGCCAGCAGAAAACCAGACGGGAAAAACACCATATATTTT.

There are many counts of this clonotype. The chain employs TRBV5-1 and TRBJ2-7, with 7 bases aligning to TRBD2. Germline V gene lookup returns CDR1 SGHRS and CDR2 YFSETQ. The CDR3 is 15 amino acids. V lost 2 bases and J lost 9; bases outside the gene matches: 14. CDR3 sequence reads: CASSFTSANVGGQYF. The DNA for the CDR3 is TGCGCCAGCAGCTTCACTAGCGCCAACGTGGGGGGGCAGTACTTC.

This clonotype showed up many times. The J gene is TRBJ2-1, the V gene TRBV25-1; D unresolved. The V gene lost 6 bases and the J gene lost 8 bases, with 11 bases spanning the gap. Germline V gene data show CDR1 as MGHDK and CDR2 as SYGVNS. CDR3 length: 12 amino acids. Here the CDR3 DNA reads TGTGCCAGCAGCCCCGGGTGGGATGAGCAGTTCTTC. Its protein is CASSPGWDEQFF.

This clonotype has at least ten counts. The chain combines TRBV6-5 with TRBJ1-2; no reliable D call. The CDR3 is 11 amino acids. The V and J ends lost 6 bases and 4 bases respectively, with 6 bases between them. Per the germline V gene, CDR1 is MNHEY and CDR2 is SVGAGI. This chain's CDR3 is CASRGPYGYTF. The DNA for the CDR3 is TGTGCCAGCAGGGGCCCCTATGGCTACACCTTC.

This clonotype was found many times. The J gene is TRBJ2-3, the V gene TRBV5-5; no clear D gene. Germline V gives CDR1 SGHKS, CDR2 YYEKEE (reference sequence). The length of the CDR3 is 15 residues. V was clipped by 0 bases and J by 6 bases, with 14 bases between them. The CDR3 region has the DNA TGTGCCAGCAGCTTGGGCCGTCCAGGTGGCGATACGCAGTATTTT. Protein: CASSLGRPGGDTQYF. Based on the CDR3 plus reference TRBV5-5 and TRBJ2-3, the full variable domain is DAGVTQSPTHLIKTRGQQVTLRCSPISGHKSVSWYQQVLGQGPQFIFQYYEKEERGRGNFPDRFSARQFPNYSSELNVNALLLGDSALYLCASSLGRPGGDTQYFGPGTRLTVL.

This clonotype has more than one count but fewer than ten. The V and J genes are TRBV9 and TRBJ1-5; no reliable D call. Germline V lookup: CDR1 SGDLS, CDR2 YYNGEE. The CDR3 loop spans 16 amino acids. The V end was cut by 0 bases, the J end by 5 bases, with 15 bases between. For the CDR3, the DNA is TGTGCCAGCAGCGTAGCTCGGGAGGAGGGCCATCAGCCCCAGCATTTT. Translation gives CASSVAREEGHQPQHF.

This clonotype was observed at least ten times. The chain is built from TRBV5-1 and TRBJ1-2; the D is unclear. CDR3 length: 13 amino acids. Per the germline V gene, CDR1 is SGHRS and CDR2 is YFSETQ. Trimming removed 2 bases at V and 7 bases at J, with 12 bases between. In nucleotides, the CDR3 is TGCGCCAGCAGCTTAGGAGATCTCTCTGGCTACACCTTC. The encoded protein is CASSLGDLSGYTF.

This clonotype was counted a few times. The V gene is TRBV10-2, the J gene TRBJ2-5; 7 positions agree with TRBD2. Trimming cost V 7 bases and J 5 bases; bases outside gene matches: 7. Germline V gene data show CDR1 as WSHSY and CDR2 as SAAADI. The CDR3 has 13 amino acids. In DNA, the CDR3 is TGCGCCAGCATGTACGGGGGAGGGGAGACCCAGTACTTC. Translated, it gives CASMYGGGETQYF.